These 32 T cell receptor beta chains came from one sample sequenced in a study of blood T cells in healthy people across ages. A second PCR of 7 to 11 cycles used a sample-barcoded 5' primer and a J-beta primer mix. One entry per CDR3 protein results from TCRdb running MiXCR on the 5' RACE reads. The sample shows around 1,100,000 distinct CDR3 sequences, roughly two fifths of them seen only once. Sequencing input: blood. The receptors stem from a man between 18 and 35 years old in good health.

The rearrangement uses TRBV20-1 and TRBJ1-2; the D gene is possibly TRBD1 (5 bases). From germline, CDR1 is DFQATT and CDR2 SNEGSKA (reference sequence). Trimming left V 4 bases short and J 0 bases short, with 21 bases between. The CDR3 is 17 amino acids. CDR3 DNA: TGCAGTGCTACAAGGGGTCGGAGGGCCATAGCTAACTATGGCTACACCTTC. Translating gives CSATRGRRAIANYGYTF.

This clonotype turned up a few times. CDR3: CASSPSGQGVSTEAFF. As DNA, the CDR3 is TGCGCCAGCAGCCCCTCAGGACAGGGGGTTAGCACTGAAGCTTTCTTT. The rearrangement links TRBV4-3 to TRBJ1-1, with 10 bases aligning to TRBD1. V shed 4 bases, J shed 4 bases, and the junction held 9 bases outside the gene matches. This CDR3 has 16 amino acids. Germline V gene data show CDR1 as LGHNA and CDR2 as YSLEER.

As concerns this clonotype: Because the CDR3's place on the DNA is in doubt, the DNA is left out and the CDR3 is given as listed by TCRdb. V and J are TRBV9 and TRBJ2-1; the table's D call of TRBD1 was not tested on the DNA. CDR1 and CDR2 from the germline V gene are SGDLS and YYNGEE. The CDR3 has 17 residues if both end residues are counted. This chain's CDR3 is CASSVGGGSGSYNEKFF.

The table lists this clonotype with many counts. This chain links TRBV7-2 with TRBJ1-4; 10 nucleotides line up with TRBD1. The germline gives CDR1 SGHTA, CDR2 FQGNSA. The CDR3 contains 14 residues. The V gene end was trimmed by 5 bases and the J gene end by 6 bases; junction bases not matched to a gene: 3. The CDR3 sequence is CASSRDRGHEKLFF. The CDR3 DNA is TGTGCCAGCAGCCGGGACAGGGGCCATGAAAAACTGTTTTTT.

In its sample, this clonotype was seen a few times. The chain uses TRBV29-1 and TRBJ2-2; 8 positions match TRBD1. V lost 4 bases to trimming and J lost 7 bases; unmatched junction nucleotides: 11. The germline V gene has CDR1 SQVTM and CDR2 ANQGSEA. The CDR3 runs 15 residues. The CDR3 bases are TGCAGCGTTGGGTTCGGGACAGGTTTTGGCGGGGAGCTGTTTTTT. Amino acids: CSVGFGTGFGGELFF.

The CDR3 loop is CASNQGTEAFF. Here the CDR3 DNA reads TGTGCCAGCAATCAGGGCACTGAAGCTTTCTTT. The chain combines TRBV6-2 or TRBV6-3 with TRBJ1-1, with D perhaps TRBD1 (5 bases). Looked up from germline, CDR1 is MNHEY and CDR2 is SVGEGT. The germline V and J ends were trimmed by 7 bases and 4 bases, with 7 bases remaining between them. The CDR3 is 11 amino acids.

This clonotype was seen more than once but under ten times. The rearrangement links TRBV6-2 or TRBV6-3 to TRBJ2-1; TRBD2 matches 9 bases. J gave up 5 bases and V 3 bases, and 5 bases lay outside the gene matches. Per germline, CDR1 MNHEY and CDR2 SVGEGT. This CDR3 is built from 15 residues. CDR3 bases: TGTGCCAGCAGTTATAGGCGGGGGGGCAACAATGAGCAGTTCTTC. Its protein is CASSYRRGGNNEQFF.

The rearrangement joins TRBV4-3 to TRBJ2-7; no definite D call. The assigned J gene may be wrong: the sequence end matches TRBJ2-5 better. Germline-derived CDR1 and CDR2 are LGHNA and YSLEER. CDR3 size: 14 residues. CDR3 in DNA: TGCGCCAGCAGCCAAGATGTGGGCGAGACGACCCAGTACTTC. This codes for CASSQDVGETTQYF.

This clonotype was recorded a few times. CDR3 DNA sequence: TGCGCCAGCCGAGACAGTGATCTCTACGAGCAGTACTTC. Translation: CASRDSDLYEQYF. The chain joins TRBV5-1 to TRBJ2-7; a possible D gene is TRBD1 (5 bases). Germline V gene lookup returns CDR1 SGHRS and CDR2 YFSETQ. Deletions cut 7 bases from V and 3 bases from J, with 14 bases between. This CDR3 is built from 13 residues.

This clonotype showed up just a few times. CDR3 sequence: CASSRVGTTNEKLFF. CDR3 sequence (DNA): TGCGCCAGCAGCCGGGTAGGGACAACTAATGAAAAACTGTTTTTT. This chain joins TRBV4-1 and TRBJ1-4, with no clear D. Per the germline V gene, CDR1 is MGHRA and CDR2 is YSYEKL. V was cut by 4 bases and J by 0 bases, with 9 bases left in between. The length of the CDR3 is 15 residues.

This clonotype has more than one count but fewer than ten. J is TRBJ1-1 and V is TRBV12-3 or TRBV12-4, with D hard to call. Trimming removed 7 bases at V and 6 bases at J, with 15 bases between. CDR3 length: 13 residues. The CDR3 region has the DNA TGTGCCAGCACGGGAAGGCCACAATCTGAAGCTTTCTTT. This gives the protein CASTGRPQSEAFF.

With regard to this clonotype: With a much larger clone just one base away, this may be a read error. CDR3 amino acids: CANSEPGYDGYTF. DNA of the CDR3: TGCGCCAACAGCGAACCAGGGTACGACGGCTACACCTTC. The chain joins TRBV5-1 to TRBJ1-2, with TRBD1 as a possible D gene (5 bases). This CDR3 contains 13 residues. CDR1 is SGHRS, CDR2 YFSETQ, per germline.

This chain connects TRBV29-1 to TRBJ2-3; TRBD2 is a possible D gene (6 bases). The V end lost 7 bases, the J end lost 2 bases, and 13 bases lay between the germline ends. This CDR3 is 13 amino acids long. Germline V gene data show CDR1 as SQVTM and CDR2 as ANQGSEA. CDR3: CSAGEAPTDTQYF. DNA of the CDR3: TGCAGCGCTGGGGAGGCCCCCACAGATACGCAGTATTTT.

The V and J genes are TRBV6-2 or TRBV6-3 and TRBJ1-2, with D maybe TRBD1 (5 bases). This CDR3 spans 12 amino acids. Per the germline V gene, CDR1 is MNHEY and CDR2 is SVGEGT. V lost 8 bases and J 4 bases, leaving 11 bases between the germline ends. CDR3 DNA: TGTGCCAGCCATGAGGGGAGCTATGGCTACACCTTC. Encoded protein: CASHEGSYGYTF.

V gene TRBV5-1 combines with J gene TRBJ2-2; D is undetermined. This CDR3 contains 11 residues. The V gene lost 4 bases and the J gene lost 13 bases, with 11 bases spanning the gap. CDR1 SGHRS and CDR2 YFSETQ come from the germline V gene. CDR3: CASSLGTGLFF. The CDR3 nucleotides read TGCGCCAGCAGCCTAGGAACTGGGCTGTTTTTT.

A few counts support this clonotype. This chain links TRBV15 with TRBJ1-1; possibly TRBD1 for D (5 bases). Germline values: CDR1 LNHNV, CDR2 YYDKDF (reference sequence). There are 16 residues in the CDR3. V was shortened by 0 bases and J by 0 bases, with 11 bases between the two germline ends. The CDR3 DNA sequence: TGTGCCACCAGCAGAGACCTCCCGGGGCTGAACACTGAAGCTTTCTTT. Its translation is CATSRDLPGLNTEAFF.

The rearrangement joins TRBV3-1 to TRBJ1-1; tentative D call: TRBD1 (5 bases). Trimming took off 3 bases at V and 12 bases at J, with 32 bases between the two ends. The CDR3 contains 18 residues. The germline V gene has CDR1 LGHDT and CDR2 YNNKEL (reference sequence). CDR3 DNA: TGTGCCAGCAGCCATGGACCCCCAGGGCTCAAAGGGCCTATGGAAACTTTCTTT. Translating gives CASSHGPPGLKGPMETFF.

This chain joins TRBV11-3 and TRBJ2-5; D might be TRBD2 (5 bases). This CDR3 has 13 amino acids. Germline values: CDR1 SGHNT, CDR2 YENEEA. The V end lost 1 base, the J end lost 5 bases, and 8 bases lay between the germline ends. CDR3 in amino acids: CASSLGWRETQYF. CDR3 nucleotides: TGTGCCAGCAGCTTAGGTTGGAGGGAGACCCAGTACTTC. Complete variable domain (other parts from reference TRBV11-3 and TRBJ2-5): EAGVVQSPRYKIIEKKQPVAFWCNPISGHNTLYWYLQNLGQGPELLIRYENEEAVDDSQLPKDRFSAERLKGVDSTLKIQPAELGDSAVYLCASSLGWRETQYFGPGTRLLVL.

V usage is TRBV18 and J usage is TRBJ2-7; 9 bases map to TRBD2. From germline, CDR1 is KGHSH and CDR2 LQKENI. V shed 3 bases and J 0 bases; nucleotides not matched to a gene: 9. The CDR3 sequence is 17 residues long. Here the CDR3 reads CASSPSPLAGSSYEQYF. In DNA, the CDR3 is TGTGCCAGCTCACCTAGCCCTCTAGCGGGGAGCTCCTACGAGCAGTACTTC.

This clonotype has ten or more counts. The rearrangement uses TRBV7-2 and TRBJ2-3; D is ambiguous. From germline, CDR1 is SGHTA and CDR2 FQGNSA. V was pared by 5 bases and J by 0 bases, with 6 bases between. This CDR3 comprises 13 residues. The CDR3 sequence: CASSKWSTDTQYF. CDR3 sequence (DNA): TGTGCCAGCAGCAAATGGAGCACAGATACGCAGTATTTT.

A note on this clonotype: A read error is likely, as this CDR3 ends without the conserved phenylalanine or tryptophan. The DNA for the CDR3 is TGTGCCAGCAGTTTCGACGGATTCCAAGAGACCCAGTACTTG. The encoded protein is CASSFDGFQETQYL. This chain links TRBV28 with TRBJ2-5; no reliable D call. V lost 3 bases and J lost 1, with 9 bases in between. Germline V gene data show CDR1 as MDHEN and CDR2 as SYDVKM. CDR3 length equals 14 residues.

Of note for this clonotype: One base away lies a much larger clone, so this may be a sequencing read error. The rearrangement uses TRBV24-1 and TRBJ2-7, with no clear D. The CDR3 has 12 amino acids. Trimming left V 1 base short and J 7 bases short, with 7 bases between. CDR1 is KGHDR, CDR2 SFDVKD, per germline. CDR3: CATSDLGYEQYF. As DNA, the CDR3 is TGTGCCACCAGTGATTTAGGTTATGAGCAGTACTTC.

This clonotype turned up a few times. The V gene is TRBV20-1, the J gene TRBJ2-3; 9 nucleotides agree with TRBD2. V trimming: 5 bases; J trimming: 2 bases; junction bases outside the gene matches: 5. The CDR3 spans 14 residues. Germline CDR1 reads DFQATT; CDR2 reads SNEGSKA (reference sequence). CDR3 protein: CSAATSGYTDTQYF. The CDR3 DNA reads TGCAGTGCTGCGACTAGCGGCTACACAGATACGCAGTATTTT.

This rearrangement joins TRBV14 to TRBJ2-1; TRBD1 is a possible D gene (7 bases). CDR1 and CDR2 from the germline V gene are SGHDN and FVKESK. Trimming left V 4 bases short and J 5 bases short, with 15 bases between. The CDR3 covers 15 residues. The CDR3 nucleotides are TGTGCCAGCAGCCCATTCAGGGGGAGGAACAATGAGCAGTTCTTC. As protein: CASSPFRGRNNEQFF.

This clonotype was seen at least ten times. The chain is built from TRBV20-1 and TRBJ2-3; D possibly corresponds to TRBD2 (6 bases). CDR1 is DFQATT and CDR2 is SNEGSKA in the germline V gene (reference sequence). The V end lost 3 bases, the J end lost 1 base, and 17 bases lay between the germline ends. This CDR3 spans 16 amino acids. The CDR3 sequence: CSARPRGRLGTDTQYF. The CDR3 region has the DNA TGCAGTGCTAGGCCCCGGGGGAGGCTAGGCACAGATACGCAGTATTTT.

This clonotype has a count of ten or more. V usage is TRBV29-1 and J usage is TRBJ2-3; D is uncertain. The CDR3 spans 15 residues. V was trimmed by 5 bases and J by 2 bases, leaving 17 bases between them. Germline CDR1 and CDR2: SQVTM and ANQGSEA. The CDR3: CSVYKADRHTDTQYF. As DNA, the CDR3 is TGCAGCGTTTATAAGGCTGATCGGCACACAGATACGCAGTATTTT.

V is TRBV4-2 and J is TRBJ1-2, with 7 bases fitting TRBD1. V lost 5 bases, J lost 4 bases, and 7 bases stayed unmatched. From germline, CDR1 is LGHNA and CDR2 YNFKEQ. This CDR3 is 14 amino acids long. CDR3 loop: CASSSTGQFYGYTF. The CDR3 bases are TGTGCCAGCAGCAGCACGGGACAGTTCTATGGCTACACCTTC.

The V gene is TRBV5-1, the J gene TRBJ2-3, with D hard to call. V was shortened by 0 bases and J by 0 bases, with 17 bases between the two germline ends. The length of the CDR3 is 18 residues. Germline values: CDR1 SGHRS, CDR2 YFSETQ. The CDR3 protein is CASSLGAGGPFSTDTQYF. The CDR3 nucleotides are TGCGCCAGCAGCTTGGGCGCTGGTGGTCCCTTTAGCACAGATACGCAGTATTTT. Looking up the rest from reference TRBV5-1 and TRBJ2-3 gives the full variable domain: KAGVTQTPRYLIKTRGQQVTLSCSPISGHRSVSWYQQTPGQGLQFLFEYFSETQRNKGNFPGRFSGRQFSNSRSEMNVSTLELGDSALYLCASSLGAGGPFSTDTQYFGPGTRLTVL.

Only a few counts were recorded for this clonotype. The chain joins TRBV12-3 or TRBV12-4 to TRBJ2-3; TRBD1 agrees at 7 bases. The CDR3 sequence is 16 residues long. After removal of 7 bases from V and 1 base from J, the junction contained 11 bases not matched to a gene. CDR3 coding DNA: TGTGCCAGCACCCCGATAAGAGGGGGCGGCACAGATACGCAGTATTTT. Its protein product is CASTPIRGGGTDTQYF.

CDR3 in amino acids: CASSFTSGTYEQYF. The CDR3, as DNA: TGTGCCAGCAGTTTCACTAGCGGTACCTACGAGCAGTACTTC. The rearrangement uses TRBV27 and TRBJ2-7, with 8 bases that match TRBD2. This CDR3 region has 14 residues. Germline loops: CDR1 MNHEY, CDR2 SMNVEV (reference sequence). The junction had 3 bases not matched to a gene; V was cut back by 3 bases and J by 2 bases.

V gene TRBV29-1 combines with J gene TRBJ1-1; 9 bases match TRBD1. Unmatched junction bases numbered 0, after V lost 3 bases and J lost 1 base. The V gene's germline CDR1 is SQVTM and CDR2 ANQGSEA. The CDR3 spans 13 residues. The CDR3 sequence is CSVEDRGNTEAFF. CDR3 nucleotide sequence: TGCAGCGTTGAGGACAGGGGGAACACTGAAGCTTTCTTT.

The CDR3 DNA follows: TGTGCCAGCAGCCAAGTGCCCGGGAGGACTGAAGCTTTCTTT. Translating it yields CASSQVPGRTEAFF. This chain uses TRBV14 with TRBJ1-1; no definite D call. V was trimmed by 1 base and J by 5 bases, leaving 11 bases between them. Germline CDR1 and CDR2: SGHDN and FVKESK. CDR3 size: 14 residues. The whole variable domain, remainder taken from reference TRBV14 and TRBJ1-1, is EAGVTQFPSHSVIEKGQTVTLRCDPISGHDNLYWYRRVMGKEIKFLLHFVKESKQDESGMPNNRFLAERTGGTYSTLKVQPAELEDSGVYFCASSQVPGRTEAFFGQGTRLTVV.